The 25 T cell receptor beta chains presented below share a single source sample, sequenced in a study of Graves' ophthalmopathy and Graves' hyperthyroidism. Using RNA transcripts, the TCR beta CDR3 regions were amplified. Scientists carried out first-round RT-PCR using HTBI primers and then a second-round multiplex PCR. One entry per CDR3 protein, called by TCRdb with MiXCR from the multiplex PCR reads. Among about 550,000 distinct CDR3 sequences listed, about 40% were seen once. Sequencing was performed on peripheral blood or thyroid tissue (not recorded which). The source of these receptors is an adult man with Graves' hyperthyroidism.

This clonotype has at least ten counts. The chain recombines TRBV4-2 with TRBJ2-7, with 9 bases fitting TRBD2. This CDR3 spans 16 amino acids. Germline V gene data show CDR1 as LGHNA and CDR2 as YNFKEQ. Trimming removed 0 bases from V and 6 bases from J; junction bases left unmatched: 9. The CDR3 protein is CASSQDQGGRASEQYF. Here the CDR3 DNA reads TGTGCCAGCAGCCAAGATCAGGGCGGGAGGGCATCCGAGCAGTACTTC.

The chain uses TRBV7-9 and TRBJ1-2, with a tentative D call TRBD1 (5 bases). Trimming removed 0 bases from V and 7 bases from J, with 12 bases in between. Germline-derived CDR1 and CDR2 are SEHNR and FQNEAQ (reference sequence). This CDR3 spans 14 amino acids. The CDR3 sequence is CASSLAGGKAGYTF. The CDR3 DNA follows: TGTGCCAGCAGCTTAGCGGGGGGAAAGGCTGGCTACACCTTC.

This sequence joins TRBV10-3 and TRBJ2-3; 7 bases map to TRBD1. Per germline, CDR1 ENHRY and CDR2 SYGVKD. The CDR3 loop spans 13 amino acids. Trimming at V came to 6 bases and at J to 2 bases, leaving 2 bases not matched to a gene. CDR3 sequence: CAIRGTDTDTQYF. The CDR3 region has the DNA TGTGCCATCAGGGGGACAGACACAGATACGCAGTATTTT.

This clonotype has only a few counts. The V call is TRBV30, the J call TRBJ1-6; 8 nucleotides line up with TRBD1. The length of the CDR3 is 14 residues. V lost 5 bases to trimming and J lost 7 bases; unmatched junction nucleotides: 7. Per germline, CDR1 GTSNPN and CDR2 SVGIG (reference sequence). CDR3 nucleotides: TGTGCCTGGGGATTGGACAGGGTAAATTCACCCCTCCACTTT. Protein sequence: CAWGLDRVNSPLHF.

A note on this clonotype: Given the absence of the conserved phenylalanine or tryptophan at the CDR3 end, a read error is likely. The V call is TRBV20-1, the J call TRBJ1-2; 10 nucleotides align to TRBD1. The V gene's germline CDR1 is DFQATT and CDR2 SNEGSKA (reference sequence). V lost 1 base, J lost 7 bases, and 9 bases stayed unmatched. CDR3 length: 15 amino acids. Here the CDR3 reads CSARGRDRGEVGYTL. CDR3 in DNA: TGCAGTGCTAGAGGGAGGGACAGGGGAGAAGTTGGCTACACCCTC.

Many counts were recorded for this clonotype. The genes are TRBV20-1 and TRBJ1-5; 7 nucleotides agree with TRBD1. Germline CDR1 reads DFQATT; CDR2 reads SNEGSKA (reference sequence). CDR3 size: 15 residues. The V segment lost 2 bases and the J segment 3 bases; nucleotides outside the gene matches: 7. The CDR3 loop reads CSARQGGSINQPQHF. The CDR3 DNA is TGCAGTGCTAGACAGGGGGGGTCGATCAATCAGCCCCAGCATTTT.

This rearrangement joins TRBV28 to TRBJ1-4; maybe TRBD1 (6 bases). There are 15 residues in the CDR3. Germline CDR1 reads MDHEN; CDR2 reads SYDVKM. Trimming pared 5 bases from V and 5 bases from J, leaving 15 bases between. CDR3 DNA: TGTGCCAGCAGTGGGACCGGGACACCGAATGAAAAACTGTTTTTT. It translates to CASSGTGTPNEKLFF.

This clonotype appeared once. The rearrangement joins TRBV11-2 to TRBJ2-3, with D perhaps TRBD2 (5 bases). Germline CDR1 is SGHAT and CDR2 is FQNNGV. The CDR3 covers 14 residues. Trimming removed 4 bases at V and 4 bases at J, with 12 bases between. The CDR3 sequence is CASSSYTGSDTQYF. The DNA of the CDR3 is TGTGCCAGCAGCTCATATACGGGATCAGATACGCAGTATTTT. Complete variable domain (other parts from reference TRBV11-2 and TRBJ2-3): EAGVAQSPRYKIIEKRQSVAFWCNPISGHATLYWYQQILGQGPKLLIQFQNNGVVDDSQLPKDRFSAERLKGVDSTLKIQPAKLEDSAVYLCASSSYTGSDTQYFGPGTRLTVL.

Turning to this clonotype: The junction shows a germline mismatch at one end, possibly a read error. The chain has TRBV24-1 and TRBJ2-2; 13 nucleotides match TRBD2. The germline gives CDR1 KGHDR, CDR2 SFDVKD. The CDR3 totals 17 residues. CDR3 region: CATSDPQGLAGYNEQFF. CDR3 bases: TGTGCCACCAGTGACCCCCAGGGACTAGCGGGGTACAATGAGCAGTTTTTT.

The rearrangement joins TRBV10-3 to TRBJ2-3, with 11 bases matching TRBD2. The CDR3 length is 14 residues. Germline-derived CDR1 and CDR2 are ENHRY and SYGVKD. V was pared by 10 bases and J by 4 bases, with 7 bases of the junction left unmatched. CDR3 nucleotide sequence: TGTGCCAGCGCGACTAGCGGGGTCGCAGATACGCAGTATTTT. Protein sequence: CASATSGVADTQYF.

Only one count was recorded for this clonotype. This may be a read error: a much more frequent sequence differs by one nucleotide. The gene calls are TRBV20-1 and TRBJ1-5; no definite D call. The CDR3 is made up of 15 amino acids. Looked up from germline, CDR1 is DFQATT and CDR2 is SNEGSKA (reference sequence). The CDR3 loop reads CNARVITLPNQPQHF. As DNA, the CDR3 is TGCAATGCTAGAGTCATAACTCTACCCAATCAGCCCCAGCATTTT.

This clonotype was observed a few times. The rearrangement uses TRBV7-9 and TRBJ1-3; D remains unclear. From germline, CDR1 is SEHNR and CDR2 FQNEAQ (reference sequence). Deletions cut 6 bases from V and 4 bases from J, with 13 bases between. This CDR3 has 14 residues. CDR3 loop: CASSFERFGNTIYF. In nucleotides, the CDR3 is TGTGCCAGCAGTTTCGAGAGGTTCGGAAACACCATATATTTT.

As for this clonotype: A much larger clone lies a single base off, so this may be a read error. This CDR3 reads CASIPSGSGELFF. In DNA, the CDR3 is TGTGCCAGCATCCCAAGCGGGAGTGGGGAGCTGTTTTTT. The chain has TRBV2 and TRBJ2-2, with TRBD2 matching 8 bases. This CDR3 is built from 13 residues. Germline CDR1 is SNHLY and CDR2 is FYNNEI. The ends lost 7 bases at V and 8 bases at J; junction bases unmatched: 6.

This clonotype has ten or more counts. The V call is TRBV20-1, the J call TRBJ1-2, with 9 positions matching TRBD1. In germline, CDR1 is DFQATT, CDR2 SNEGSKA (reference sequence). The CDR3 consists of 15 residues. Trimming at V came to 0 bases and at J to 8 bases, leaving 10 bases not matched to a gene. As DNA, the CDR3 is TGCAGTGCTAGAGATTCACAGGGGGCGCAATGGGGCTACACCTTC. It codes for CSARDSQGAQWGYTF.

The table lists this clonotype with many counts. V is TRBV10-3 and J is TRBJ2-6; no clear D gene. V lost 4 bases, J lost 2 bases, and 6 bases lay in between. Looked up from germline, CDR1 is ENHRY and CDR2 is SYGVKD. This CDR3 is built from 14 residues. The chain's CDR3 is CAISAYAGANVLTF. CDR3 bases: TGTGCCATCAGTGCTTATGCTGGGGCCAACGTCCTGACTTTC.

This clonotype was picked up a small number of times. The genes are TRBV7-3 and TRBJ2-3; D gene ambiguous. The germline V and J ends were trimmed by 3 bases and 4 bases, with 8 bases remaining between them. Germline assignment: CDR1 SGHTA and CDR2 FQGTGA. The CDR3 has 13 residues. For the CDR3, the DNA is TGTGCCAGCAGCTTCCTGCGAGCAGATACGCAGTATTTT. It encodes CASSFLRADTQYF.

The chain has TRBV29-1 and TRBJ2-2; D is ambiguous. V was shortened by 1 base and J by 6 bases, with 12 bases between the two germline ends. Germline CDR1 reads SQVTM; CDR2 reads ANQGSEA. There are 14 residues in the CDR3. CDR3 in amino acids: CSVEVELSSGELFF. The DNA of the CDR3 is TGCAGCGTTGAAGTGGAATTATCGTCCGGGGAGCTGTTTTTT.

The chain combines TRBV20-1 with TRBJ2-7; 9 bases align to TRBD2. V lost 5 bases to trimming and J lost 2 bases; unmatched junction nucleotides: 10. The germline V gene has CDR1 DFQATT and CDR2 SNEGSKA (reference sequence). The length of the CDR3 is 15 residues. The DNA of the CDR3 is TGCAGTGCTGGACAGACGTCTAGCGGGGCCTACGAGCAGTACTTC. The encoded protein is CSAGQTSSGAYEQYF.

This clonotype occurred many times. The rearrangement links TRBV7-9 to TRBJ2-5, with D unclear. Trimming left V 9 bases short and J 5 bases short, with 16 bases between. The germline CDR1 and CDR2 sequences are SEHNR and FQNEAQ (reference sequence). The CDR3 contains 13 residues. CDR3 amino acids: CARSELEGETQYF. CDR3 nucleotides: TGTGCCAGAAGCGAATTAGAAGGGGAGACCCAGTACTTC.

In its sample, this clonotype was seen many times. V is TRBV2 and J is TRBJ2-2; possibly TRBD2 for D (6 bases). This CDR3 is built from 15 residues. CDR1 is SNHLY and CDR2 is FYNNEI in the germline V gene. V was shortened by 5 bases and J by 7 bases, with 17 bases between the two germline ends. This chain's CDR3 is CASSRGLGDGGELFF. The CDR3 nucleotides read TGTGCCAGCAGTCGGGGACTCGGGGACGGCGGGGAGCTGTTTTTT.

This clonotype was seen ten or more times. This sequence joins TRBV29-1 and TRBJ2-7, with TRBD2 matching 10 bases. The CDR3 is 14 amino acids. Germline V gene lookup returns CDR1 SQVTM and CDR2 ANQGSEA. Trimming at V came to 2 bases and at J to 7 bases, leaving 8 bases not matched to a gene. CDR3 DNA: TGCAGCGTTGAATGGCCTAGCGGGAGTTGGGAGCAGTACTTC. Encoded protein: CSVEWPSGSWEQYF.

This clonotype was counted between two and nine times. The gene calls are TRBV30 and TRBJ1-2; 7 bases are shared with TRBD1. Germline assignment: CDR1 GTSNPN and CDR2 SVGIG (reference sequence). CDR3 length equals 12 residues. V lost 7 bases to trimming and J lost 3 bases; unmatched junction nucleotides: 5. The CDR3 sequence is CAYTGVYYGYTF. The CDR3 region has the DNA TGTGCCTATACAGGGGTATACTATGGCTACACCTTC. The complete variable domain, with remaining parts taken from reference TRBV30 and TRBJ1-2, reads SQTIHQWPATLVQPVGSPLSLECTVEGTSNPNLYWYRQAAGRGLQLLFYSVGIGQISSEVPQNLSASRPQDRQFILSSKKLLLSDSGFYLCAYTGVYYGYTFGSGTRLTVV.

The table lists this clonotype with many counts. This chain links TRBV4-1 with TRBJ1-6; TRBD1 might be the D (6 bases). The V and J ends lost 1 base and 10 bases respectively, with 11 bases between them. There are 14 residues in the CDR3. Per the germline V gene, CDR1 is MGHRA and CDR2 is YSYEKL. The CDR3 here is CASSQVQGGSPLHF. In DNA, the CDR3 is TGCGCCAGCAGCCAAGTACAGGGCGGATCACCCCTCCACTTT.

The V gene is TRBV11-2, the J gene TRBJ2-7; TRBD1 might be the D (6 bases). CDR1 and CDR2 (germline): SGHAT, FQNNGV. CDR3 length: 15 amino acids. Trimming took off 5 bases at V and 6 bases at J, with 20 bases between the two ends. The CDR3 sequence is CASSIPRGHRREQYF. The CDR3 DNA follows: TGTGCCAGCAGCATCCCTAGGGGACACCGCCGCGAGCAGTACTTC.

This clonotype occurred many times. The V and J genes are TRBV9 and TRBJ1-1; no clear D. Trimming took off 2 bases at V and 1 base at J, with 12 bases between the two ends. Germline lookup yields CDR1 SGDLS and CDR2 YYNGEE. The CDR3 is 15 residues long. The CDR3 loop reads CASSVVPDQNTEAFF. CDR3 DNA: TGTGCCAGCAGCGTGGTCCCGGACCAGAACACTGAAGCTTTCTTT.